These 19 T cell receptor beta chains were sequenced from one sample in a study of CD8 T cells in Susac syndrome. RNA totalling roughly 0.45 to 1 ug underwent reverse transcription with random hexamers. TCRdb recomputed calls from the immunoSEQ multiplex PCR reads with MiXCR, one row per CDR3 protein. The top ten clones hold 0.28% of a sample with 95,000 to 150,000 distinct CDR3 sequences, 85% to 95% of them seen once. The source material was CD8+ T cells from PBMCs. The receptor source for this set is a human donor with Susac syndrome.

The chain has TRBV3-1 and TRBJ2-7; 7 bases agree with TRBD2. The CDR3 is 12 amino acids. Germline V CDR1 and CDR2: LGHDT, YNNKEL (reference sequence). V was pared by 11 bases and J by 7 bases, with 11 bases of the junction left unmatched. The CDR3 loop is CAVIGEGEEQYF. The CDR3 DNA is TGTGCCGTCATAGGGGAGGGTGAAGAGCAGTACTTC.

This chain joins TRBV4-1 and TRBJ1-5; the D gene is possibly TRBD1 (6 bases). CDR1 MGHRA and CDR2 YSYEKL come from the germline V gene. The CDR3 has 15 amino acids. V lost 4 bases and J 3 bases, leaving 13 bases between the germline ends. The CDR3 region is CASSPSDRFNQPQHF. The CDR3 coding sequence is TGCGCCAGCAGCCCTTCGGACAGATTCAATCAGCCCCAGCATTTT.

CDR3 residues: CSVGGGLTYEQYF. Written as DNA, the CDR3 is TGCAGCGTTGGAGGGGGACTGACATACGAGCAGTACTTC. This rearrangement joins TRBV29-1 to TRBJ2-7, with D perhaps matching TRBD1 or TRBD2 (6 bases each). Trimming removed 4 bases from V and 4 bases from J, with 14 bases in between. Looked up from germline, CDR1 is SQVTM and CDR2 is ANQGSEA. This CDR3 contains 13 residues.

This rearrangement joins TRBV6-1 to TRBJ2-5; no firm D call. The CDR3 runs 16 residues. CDR1 MNHNS and CDR2 SASEGT come from the germline V gene. V shed 2 bases and J shed 0 bases, with 13 bases lying between them. The DNA of the CDR3 is TGTGCCAGCAGTGAATTATGGGGATCGTACCAAGAGACCCAGTACTTC. It translates to CASSELWGSYQETQYF.

This sequence joins TRBV6-5 and TRBJ2-1; a possible D gene is TRBD2 (6 bases). The CDR3 extends over 13 amino acids. Germline CDR1 is MNHEY and CDR2 is SVGAGI. The V end lost 10 bases, the J end lost 0 bases, and 10 bases lay between the germline ends. CDR3 nucleotide sequence: TGTGCCACCGCGGGGAGCTCCTACAATGAGCAGTTCTTC. Translation: CATAGSSYNEQFF.

Notes on this clonotype: The junction departs from the called germline gene at one end, perhaps through a read error. CDR3 residues: CASSLVQGGYNEQFF. In nucleotides, the CDR3 is TGTGCTAGCAGCTTAGTCCAAGGAGGGTACAATGAGCAGTTCTTC. The chain recombines TRBV7-7 with TRBJ2-1; D may be TRBD2 (6 bases). The germline gives CDR1 SSHAT, CDR2 FNYEAQ (reference sequence). The CDR3 is 15 residues long.

The genes are TRBV6-5 and TRBJ1-6; no firm D call. V was pared by 8 bases and J by 0 bases, with 5 bases between. This CDR3 is 13 amino acids long. CDR1 is MNHEY and CDR2 is SVGAGI in the germline V gene. The CDR3 sequence is CASSGSYNSPLHF. CDR3 bases: TGTGCCAGCTCGGGCTCCTATAATTCACCCCTCCACTTT.

The rearrangement joins TRBV12-3 or TRBV12-4 to TRBJ1-1; D call uncertain. Trimming removed 9 bases from V and 4 bases from J, with 9 bases in between. The CDR3 is 11 amino acids. CDR3 sequence reads: CASLAGTEAFF. The CDR3 bases are TGTGCCAGTCTAGCCGGCACTGAAGCTTTCTTT.

V and J are TRBV10-3 and TRBJ1-2; a possible D gene is TRBD1 (5 bases). The ends were cut back, 11 bases at V and 4 bases at J, with 11 bases in the middle. The CDR3 is 11 amino acids. Germline V lookup: CDR1 ENHRY, CDR2 SYGVKD. DNA for the CDR3: TGTGCCTCAATGGGGGGCTATGGCTACACCTTC. This translates into CASMGGYGYTF.

The chain employs TRBV29-1 and TRBJ1-1; TRBD1 aligns across 7 bases. Germline CDR1 SQVTM, CDR2 ANQGSEA. CDR3 length equals 14 residues. The V segment lost 5 bases and the J segment 2 bases; nucleotides outside the gene matches: 8. The chain's CDR3 is CSVTPRQGNTEAFF. CDR3 nucleotide sequence: TGCAGCGTTACTCCCAGACAGGGTAACACTGAAGCTTTCTTT.

The chain has TRBV20-1 and TRBJ1-5; tentatively, D is TRBD1 (6 bases). Germline V gives CDR1 DFQATT, CDR2 SNEGSKA (reference sequence). The CDR3 spans 16 residues. The ends were cut back, 0 bases at V and 2 bases at J, with 14 bases in the middle. CDR3 residues: CSARDVTGKGNQPQHF. The CDR3 nucleotides are TGCAGTGCTAGAGATGTAACAGGGAAGGGCAATCAGCCCCAGCATTTT.

CDR3 in DNA: TGTGCCAGCAGCGCACAGGGGGCCTATGGCTACACCTTC. Its translation: CASSAQGAYGYTF. The chain carries TRBV9 and TRBJ1-2, with 9 bases fitting TRBD1. Germline V lookup: CDR1 SGDLS, CDR2 YYNGEE. Trimming at V came to 3 bases and at J to 4 bases, leaving 1 base not matched to a gene. The length of the CDR3 is 13 residues.

This clonotype was recorded only once. The chain combines TRBV12-5 with TRBJ2-5; D ambiguous. Per the germline V gene, CDR1 is LGHNT and CDR2 is FRNRAP. This CDR3 has 12 residues. Trimming pared 7 bases from V and 1 base from J, leaving 7 bases between. Written as DNA, the CDR3 is TGTGCTAGTGCTCAACCCCAAGAGACCCAGTACTTC. Protein product: CASAQPQETQYF.

This clonotype appeared a single time. The chain joins TRBV29-1 to TRBJ1-2; the D gene is possibly TRBD1 (5 bases). V dropped 3 bases and J dropped 2 bases, with 10 bases sitting between them. This CDR3 has 13 residues. The germline gives CDR1 SQVTM, CDR2 ANQGSEA. The CDR3 DNA reads TGCAGCGTTGACTGGGGGTCCAACTATGGCTACACCTTC. This translates into CSVDWGSNYGYTF.

V and J are TRBV20-1 and TRBJ1-3; TRBD1 is a possible D gene (6 bases). CDR3 length equals 15 residues. Germline values: CDR1 DFQATT, CDR2 SNEGSKA (reference sequence). V shed 4 bases and J shed 3 bases, with 16 bases lying between them. CDR3 amino acids: CSAKDSTYFGNTIYF. The DNA for the CDR3 is TGCAGTGCTAAGGACAGCACATACTTTGGAAACACCATATATTTT.

The chain uses TRBV7-3 and TRBJ1-1; D might be TRBD1 (5 bases). Trimming stripped 4 bases from V and 4 bases from J, with 10 bases between. Germline V gives CDR1 SGHTA, CDR2 FQGTGA. The CDR3 contains 13 residues. CDR3 in amino acids: CASSSQGGTEAFF. The DNA of the CDR3 is TGTGCCAGCAGCTCCCAGGGAGGCACTGAAGCTTTCTTT.

The CDR3 loop reads CASSQVVGYGYTF. CDR3 DNA sequence: TGTGCCAGCAGCCAAGTGGTGGGGTATGGCTACACCTTC. The rearrangement joins TRBV7-9 to TRBJ1-2; D gene ambiguous. V lost 5 bases to trimming and J lost 5 bases, with 12 bases between them. The CDR3 is made up of 13 amino acids. CDR1 SEHNR and CDR2 FQNEAQ come from the germline V gene (reference sequence).

This chain joins TRBV19 and TRBJ2-1; 7 bases are shared with TRBD1. Losses at the gene ends were 2 bases for V and 2 bases for J; bases not matched to a gene: 3. Germline V gene sequence: CDR1 LNHDA, CDR2 SQIVND (reference sequence). This CDR3 region has 15 residues. The CDR3 loop is CASSINRGAYNEQFF. As DNA, the CDR3 is TGTGCCAGTAGTATAAACAGGGGTGCCTACAATGAGCAGTTCTTC.

The gene calls are TRBV16 and TRBJ2-3; 8 bases align to TRBD1. This CDR3 has 14 residues. CDR1 KGHSY and CDR2 FQNENV come from the germline V gene. J was trimmed by 5 bases and V by 3 bases; bases with no gene match: 4. CDR3 bases: TGTGCCAGCAGCCACCAGGGGGCCGGAGATACGCAGTATTTT. Protein sequence: CASSHQGAGDTQYF. Full variable domain (outside the CDR3, taken from reference TRBV16 and TRBJ2-3): GEEVAQTPKHLVRGEGQKAKLYCAPIKGHSYVFWYQQVLKNEFKFLISFQNENVFDETGMPKERFSAKCLPNSPCSLEIQATKLEDSAVYFCASSHQGAGDTQYFGPGTRLTVL.